This T cell receptor beta chain was sequenced during a study of blood T cell repertoires in COVID-19 (dated by TCRdb to 2020 to 2022). At the level of the whole study: Samples from collaborators originated in the United States, Italy and Spain and spanned both the acute and convalescent phases of COVID-19. Where available, HLA class I and class II types were obtained from metadata supplied by the sample provider rather than from assay-based typing. Sample metadata almost always included a de-identified subject ID, COVID-19 status, age in years and sex. The material from the prospective study consisted of cDNA or gDNA derived from T cells, B-cell-depleted T cells, or PBMCs. The repertoires were released in a freely available public database intended as a resource for research on the immune response to SARS-CoV-2. Samples came from the ongoing ImmuneRACE study (first 160 participants) plus 1,254 subjects from 6 global collaborators. The dataset comprised deeply sampled blood TCRbeta repertoires from subjects exposed to, actively infected with, or recovered from COVID-19. The research as a whole found: The quantity of clinical and demographic metadata differed by source and by participant and was supplied without curation.

For this chain, trimming is 6 bases at the V end and 5 bases at the J end, and the number of junction bases without a gene match is 15. From the cysteine through the phenylalanine, the CDR3 covers 18 amino acids. Just the 54-base CDR3 DNA is kept, in frame starting at base 1. The germline V gene (reference sequence) specifies MNHEY as CDR1 and SMNVEV as CDR2. Samples from volunteer blood donors who had recovered from COVID-19 were contributed by a second Seattle source. Each collaborating institution followed its own protocols to collect whole blood in K2EDTA tubes. For TCRbeta analysis, collaborators shipped samples as frozen whole blood, isolated PBMCs, or DNA extracted from either of those sample types. TCRbeta CDR3 regions were amplified from genomic DNA using the immunoSEQ Assay, a bias-controlled multiplex PCR. Per the authors' processing: The number of nucleated cells in each sample was estimated by amplification of reference gene primers within the assay. To quantify the absolute abundance of each unique TCRbeta CDR3 rearrangement, sequence reads were collapsed and filtered. For each sample, productive Simpson clonality was calculated as the square root of Simpson's diversity index over productive rearrangements. TCRdb obtained this table from immuneACCESS and retained in-frame rearrangements with V and J assigned. These tables miss some clones; where compared with another copy, unresolved V genes account for less than half of the shortfall, and the remainder is unexplained. V, J and clone size are taken as reported in that table, and D and trimming were inferred from the DNA itself. The sample yields 310,000 or so clones; 86% were counted once. Clones ranked in the top ten supply over 2% of the sample.

This clone has a single count. Its cognate antigen has yet to be identified. No qualities accompany the bases; no much larger clone lies one base away. The chain is made from TRBV27 and TRBJ2-2; TRBD2 fits 10 bases in the junction. Material for sequencing was peripheral blood. The clonotype originates from a woman in her 30s who had recovered from COVID-19. The CDR3 sequence is CASRTNRVAGGGTGELFF. Read as DNA, the sequence is TGTGCCAGCAGGACCAATAGAGTAGCGGGAGGAGGGACCGGGGAGCTGTTTTTT.